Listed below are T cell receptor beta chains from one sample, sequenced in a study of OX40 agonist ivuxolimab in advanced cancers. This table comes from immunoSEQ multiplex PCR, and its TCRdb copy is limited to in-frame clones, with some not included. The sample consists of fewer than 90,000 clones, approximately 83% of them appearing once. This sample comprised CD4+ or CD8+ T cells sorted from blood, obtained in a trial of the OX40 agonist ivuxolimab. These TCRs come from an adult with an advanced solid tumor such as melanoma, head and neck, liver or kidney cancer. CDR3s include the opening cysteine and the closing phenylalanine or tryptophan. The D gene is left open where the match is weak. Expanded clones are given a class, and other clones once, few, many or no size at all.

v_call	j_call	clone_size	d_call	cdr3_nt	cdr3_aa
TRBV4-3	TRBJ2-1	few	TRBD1	TGCGCCAGCAGCCAAGATTGGGACAGGGGGGACCAGTTCTTC	CASSQDWDRGDQFF
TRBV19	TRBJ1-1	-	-	TGTGCCAGTAGTAATGATTTGAGGGTCGAAGCTTTCTTT	CASSNDLRVEAFF
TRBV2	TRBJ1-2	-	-	TGTGCCAGCAGTGGTTTAGCCCCTACGGATGGCTACACCTTC	CASSGLAPTDGYTF
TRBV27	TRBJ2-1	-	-	TGTGCCAGCAGTTACTTTCTAGACGTCTTCTCCTACAATGAGCAGTTCTTC	CASSYFLDVFSYNEQFF
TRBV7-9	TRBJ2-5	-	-	TGTGCCAGCAGCCAAGACCGGGGGGCCCGGGAGACCCAGTACTTC	CASSQDRGARETQYF
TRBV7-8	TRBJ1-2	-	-	TGTGCCAGCAGCTGGCTCTCATTCAGGGTTGGCGGCTATGGCTACACCTTC	CASSWLSFRVGGYGYTF
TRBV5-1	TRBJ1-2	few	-	TGCGCCAGCAGCTACTCGGAGGGAAACTATGGCTACACCTTC	CASSYSEGNYGYTF
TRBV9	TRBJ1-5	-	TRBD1	TGTGCCAGCAGTGAGGGACAGAATTCTTATAGCAATCAGCCCCAGCATTTT	CASSEGQNSYSNQPQHF
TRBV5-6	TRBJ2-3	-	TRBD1	TGTGCCAGCAGCCCAGGACAGGCCGGGGATACGCAGTATTTT	CASSPGQAGDTQYF
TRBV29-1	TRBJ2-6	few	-	TGCAGCGCCACGTCCAGCTCTGGGGCCAACGTCCTGACTTTC	CSATSSSGANVLTF
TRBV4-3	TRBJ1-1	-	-	TGCGCCAGCAGCCAAGATCTGTGGGGGGCGCTTGCTGAAGCTTTCTTT	CASSQDLWGALAEAFF
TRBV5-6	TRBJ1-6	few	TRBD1	TGTGCCAGCAGCTTACGGACAGGGGAAACCCTCCACTTT	CASSLRTGETLHF
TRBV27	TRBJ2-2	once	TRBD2	TGTGCCAGCCTCGGGTCGAGAACTAGCGATGCCGGGGAGCTGTTTTTT	CASLGSRTSDAGELFF
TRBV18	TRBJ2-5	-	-	TGTGCCAGCTCACCAGAATCCGGGAAAGATGGGACCCAGTACTTC	CASSPESGKDGTQYF
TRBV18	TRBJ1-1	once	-	TGTGCCAGCTCACCGAGGGACAAGAACACTGAAGCTTTCTTT	CASSPRDKNTEAFF
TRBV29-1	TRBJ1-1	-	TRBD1	TGCAGCGTTGGTGAGGGGGCATCCACTGAAGCTTTCTTT	CSVGEGASTEAFF
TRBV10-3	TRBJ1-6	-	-	TGTGCCATCAAAGGGGATAATTCACCCCTCCACTTT	CAIKGDNSPLHF
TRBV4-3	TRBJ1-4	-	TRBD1	TGCGCCAGCAGCCTCGGACAGGGAGAAAATGAAAAACTGTTTTTT	CASSLGQGENEKLFF
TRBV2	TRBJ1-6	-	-	TGTGCCAGCAGTGAATTCCCGGCCGCTAGCTCCTATAATTCACCCCTCCACTTT	CASSEFPAASSYNSPLHF
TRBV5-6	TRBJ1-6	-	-	TGTGCCAGCAGGGATCAAGTCGGTTCACCCCTCCACTTT	CASRDQVGSPLHF
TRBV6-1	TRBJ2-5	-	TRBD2	TGTGCCAGCACCGAACCCATCAAGCGGGGGGGTTACTTC	CASTEPIKRGGYF
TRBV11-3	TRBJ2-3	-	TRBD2	TGTGCCAGCAGCTTACTACCCCTAGCGGCTTCTAGCACAGATACGCAGTATTTT	CASSLLPLAASSTDTQYF
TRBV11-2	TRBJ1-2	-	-	TGTGCCAGCAGCTTAGAGGGCTGGGTGGCGGGCTACACCTTC	CASSLEGWVAGYTF
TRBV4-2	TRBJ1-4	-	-	TGTGCCAGCAGCCAAGTAACAGGGTGGAATGAAAAACTGTTTTTT	CASSQVTGWNEKLFF
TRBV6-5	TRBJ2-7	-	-	TGTGCCAGCAGTGCAGGGACCTCTTTCTACGAGCAGTACTTC	CASSAGTSFYEQYF
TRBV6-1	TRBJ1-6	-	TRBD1	TGTGCCAGCAGTGAAAGGCCCCTTGACAGGGTTGATCGGCGGTCCTATAATTCACCCCTCCACTTT	CASSERPLDRVDRRSYNSPLHF
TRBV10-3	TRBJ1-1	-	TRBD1	TGTGCCACTTCGACAGGGGGCGACCGTTTGAGCACTGAAGCTTTCTTT	CATSTGGDRLSTEAFF
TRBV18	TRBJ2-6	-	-	TGTGCCAGCTCACCGGGCCCTCTAAGCGGGGCCAACGTCCTGACTTTC	CASSPGPLSGANVLTF
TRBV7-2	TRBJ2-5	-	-	TGTGCCAGCAGCTCCGGACAACCCGGGGTAGAGACCCAGTACTTC	CASSSGQPGVETQYF
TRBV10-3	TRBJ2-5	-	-	TGTGCCATCGGCAAAGAGATCCAAGAGACCCAGTACTTC	CAIGKEIQETQYF
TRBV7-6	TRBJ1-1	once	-	TGTGCCAGCAGCCTAGCGGCACGGGACACTGAAGCTTTCTTT	CASSLAARDTEAFF
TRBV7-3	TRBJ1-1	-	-	TGTGCCAGCAGCCCCGAACCGGGGAACACTGAAGCTTTCTTT	CASSPEPGNTEAFF
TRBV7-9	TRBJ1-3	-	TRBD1	TGTGCCAGCACCCTGACAGGGAACCTGGGAAACACCATATATTTT	CASTLTGNLGNTIYF
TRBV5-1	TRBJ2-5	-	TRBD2	TGCGCCAGCACCCTAGCGGGAGGGGGGGAGACCCAGTACTTC	CASTLAGGGETQYF
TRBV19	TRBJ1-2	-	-	TGTGCCAGTAGTATTTTGGGGCAGAACTATGGCTACACCTTC	CASSILGQNYGYTF
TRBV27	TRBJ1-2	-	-	TGTGCCAGCAGTTTATCGGGTTTGCAGGGCCGCTACACCTTC	CASSLSGLQGRYTF
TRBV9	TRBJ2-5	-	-	TGTGCCAGCAGCGTAGCAGGCTACCGTCAAGAGACCCAGTACTTC	CASSVAGYRQETQYF
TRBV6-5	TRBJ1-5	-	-	TGTGCCAGCAGTTACTCGAGTAAGCAGCATTTT	CASSYSSKQHF
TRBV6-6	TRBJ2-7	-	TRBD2	TGTGCCAGCAGGACAACTAGCGGGGGGGCCTACGAGCAGTACTTC	CASRTTSGGAYEQYF
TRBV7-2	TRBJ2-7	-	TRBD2	TGTGCCAGCAGCTTAGCCTCTAGCGGGAACTACGAGCAGTACTTC	CASSLASSGNYEQYF
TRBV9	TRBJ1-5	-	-	TGTGCCAGCAGCGTAGGAGGGCAGCAGCCCCAGCATTTT	CASSVGGQQPQHF
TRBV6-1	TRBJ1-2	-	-	TGTGCCAGCAGTGTGAGTCGTTTGCTTCAGGGCTACACCTTC	CASSVSRLLQGYTF
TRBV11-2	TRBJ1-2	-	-	TGTGCCAGCAGCTTAGAGACCGACTATGGCTACACCTTC	CASSLETDYGYTF
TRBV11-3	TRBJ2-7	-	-	TGTGCCAGCAGCCGTGCGGCCCACACCTACGAGCAGTACTTC	CASSRAAHTYEQYF
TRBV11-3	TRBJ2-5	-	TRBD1	TGTGCCAGCAGCATCCGACAGGGGGCAGAGACCCAGTACTTC	CASSIRQGAETQYF
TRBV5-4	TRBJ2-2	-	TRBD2	TGTGCCAGCCGAACCTGGACTAGCGGGAGGGCCCATACCGGGGAGCTGTTTTTT	CASRTWTSGRAHTGELFF
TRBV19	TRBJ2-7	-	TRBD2	TGTGCCAGTAGTGAATCTAGCGGATACTACGAGCAGTACTTC	CASSESSGYYEQYF